This T cell receptor (beta chain) was observed in a study of shared clonotypes between healthy human individuals. Looking at the study overall: Donors had three CD4 naive, three CD4 memory, two CD8 naive and one CD8 memory plate apiece.

Authors' analysis steps: Quality scores were absent from the junction-only immunoSEQ sequences, so filtering differed. This table comes from immunoSEQ multiplex PCR, and its TCRdb copy is limited to in-frame clones, with some not included. V, J and clone size derive from that table, while D and trimming were established from the DNA sequence. The repertoire includes a few million clones, under 97% of them detected once, and approximately 0.13% sits in the top ten. On this clone: Antigen specificity is unknown.

Study-wide findings and caveats: Although depth was large, rarefaction showed that sequencing of the sorted subsets was incomplete.

The CDR3 sequence is 16 residues long. The clonotype was recovered from a man between 18 and 35 years old in good health. The J gene is TRBJ2-1, the V gene TRBV12-2; the listed D gene, TRBD2, was not tested against the DNA. TRBV12-2 is an annotated pseudogene. Sequenced: naive CD4+ T cells sorted from blood. Subset reported: CD45RA+ positively selected. As DNA, the CDR3 is TGTGCAAGTTTCGGACTAGCGGGACAGAGCTACAATGAGCAGTTCTTC. Protein: CASFGLAGQSYNEQFF.